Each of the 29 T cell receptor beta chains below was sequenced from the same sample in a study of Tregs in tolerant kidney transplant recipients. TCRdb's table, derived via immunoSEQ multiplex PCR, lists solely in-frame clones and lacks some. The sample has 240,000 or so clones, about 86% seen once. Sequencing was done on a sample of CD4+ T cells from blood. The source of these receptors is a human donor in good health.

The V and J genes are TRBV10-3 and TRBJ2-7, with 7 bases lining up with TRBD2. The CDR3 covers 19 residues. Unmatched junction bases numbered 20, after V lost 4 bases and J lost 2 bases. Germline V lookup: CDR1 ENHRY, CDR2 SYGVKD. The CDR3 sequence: CAISAPLVENLGTTYEQYF. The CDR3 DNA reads TGTGCCATCAGTGCCCCCCTTGTCGAGAACCTCGGGACTACCTACGAGCAGTACTTC.

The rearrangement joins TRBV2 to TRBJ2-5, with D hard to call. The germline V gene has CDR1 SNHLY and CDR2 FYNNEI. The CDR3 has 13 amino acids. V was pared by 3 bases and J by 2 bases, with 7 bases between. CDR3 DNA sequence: TGTGCCAGCAGTGAGGGCCTGCAAGAGACCCAGTACTTC. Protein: CASSEGLQETQYF.

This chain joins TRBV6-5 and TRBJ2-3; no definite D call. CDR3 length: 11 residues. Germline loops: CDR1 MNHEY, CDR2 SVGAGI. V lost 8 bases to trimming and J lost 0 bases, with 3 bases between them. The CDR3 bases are TGTGCCAGCGGGAGCACAGATACGCAGTATTTT. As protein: CASGSTDTQYF.

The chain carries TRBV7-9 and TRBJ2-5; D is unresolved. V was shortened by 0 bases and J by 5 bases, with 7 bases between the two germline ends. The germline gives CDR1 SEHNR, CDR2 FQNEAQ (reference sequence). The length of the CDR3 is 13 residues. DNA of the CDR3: TGTGCCAGCAGCTTAGCGGTCGCGGAGACCCAGTACTTC. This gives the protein CASSLAVAETQYF.

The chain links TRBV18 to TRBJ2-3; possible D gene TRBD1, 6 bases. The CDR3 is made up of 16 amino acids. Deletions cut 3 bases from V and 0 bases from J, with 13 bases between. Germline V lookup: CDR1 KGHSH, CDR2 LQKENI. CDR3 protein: CASSPLTGTSTDTQYF. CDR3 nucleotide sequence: TGTGCCAGCTCACCCCTGACAGGAACGAGCACAGATACGCAGTATTTT.

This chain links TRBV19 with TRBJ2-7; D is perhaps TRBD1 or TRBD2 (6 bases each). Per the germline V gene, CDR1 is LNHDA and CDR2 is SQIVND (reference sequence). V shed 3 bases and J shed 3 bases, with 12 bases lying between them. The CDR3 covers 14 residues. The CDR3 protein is CASSISGAVYEQYF. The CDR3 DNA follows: TGTGCCAGTAGTATTTCGGGGGCGGTCTACGAGCAGTACTTC. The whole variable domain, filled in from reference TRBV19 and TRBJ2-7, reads DGGITQSPKYLFRKEGQNVTLSCEQNLNHDAMYWYRQDPGQGLRLIYYSQIVNDFQKGDIAEGYSVSREKKESFPLTVTSAQKNPTAFYLCASSISGAVYEQYFGPGTRLTVT.

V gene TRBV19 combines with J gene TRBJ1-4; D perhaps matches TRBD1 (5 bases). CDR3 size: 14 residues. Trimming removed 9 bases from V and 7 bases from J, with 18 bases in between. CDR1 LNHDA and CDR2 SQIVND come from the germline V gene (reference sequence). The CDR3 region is CASRGGASGEKLFF. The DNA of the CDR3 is TGTGCCAGCCGGGGAGGGGCATCGGGTGAAAAACTGTTTTTT. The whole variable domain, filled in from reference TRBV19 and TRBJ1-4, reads DGGITQSPKYLFRKEGQNVTLSCEQNLNHDAMYWYRQDPGQGLRLIYYSQIVNDFQKGDIAEGYSVSREKKESFPLTVTSAQKNPTAFYLCASRGGASGEKLFFGSGTQLSVL.

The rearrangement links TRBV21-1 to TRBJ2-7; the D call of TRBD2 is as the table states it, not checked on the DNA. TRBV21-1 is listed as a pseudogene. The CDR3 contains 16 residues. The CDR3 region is CASSLRTDLMGYEQYF. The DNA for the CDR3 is TGTGCCAGCAGCCTCCGGACTGACCTCATGGGGTACGAGCAGTACTTC.

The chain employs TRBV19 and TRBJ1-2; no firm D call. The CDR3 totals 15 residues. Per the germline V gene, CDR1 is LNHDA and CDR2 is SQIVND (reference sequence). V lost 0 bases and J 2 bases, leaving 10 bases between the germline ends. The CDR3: CASSIDRWNNYGYTF. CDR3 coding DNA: TGTGCCAGTAGTATAGATCGCTGGAACAACTATGGCTACACCTTC. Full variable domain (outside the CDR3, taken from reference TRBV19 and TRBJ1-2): DGGITQSPKYLFRKEGQNVTLSCEQNLNHDAMYWYRQDPGQGLRLIYYSQIVNDFQKGDIAEGYSVSREKKESFPLTVTSAQKNPTAFYLCASSIDRWNNYGYTFGSGTRLTVV.

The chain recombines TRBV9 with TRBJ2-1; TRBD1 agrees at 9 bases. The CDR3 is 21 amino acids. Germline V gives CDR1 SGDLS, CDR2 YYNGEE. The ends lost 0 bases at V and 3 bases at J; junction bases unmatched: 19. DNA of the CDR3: TGTGCCAGCAGCGTAGATGGTCGAGTAGTATGGGGACAGGGTAGCTACAATGAGCAGTTCTTC. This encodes CASSVDGRVVWGQGSYNEQFF. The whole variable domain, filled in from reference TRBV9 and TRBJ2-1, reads DSGVTQTPKHLITATGQRVTLRCSPRSGDLSVYWYQQSLDQGLQFLIQYYNGEERAKGNILERFSAQQFPDLHSELNLSSLELGDSALYFCASSVDGRVVWGQGSYNEQFFGPGTRLTVL.

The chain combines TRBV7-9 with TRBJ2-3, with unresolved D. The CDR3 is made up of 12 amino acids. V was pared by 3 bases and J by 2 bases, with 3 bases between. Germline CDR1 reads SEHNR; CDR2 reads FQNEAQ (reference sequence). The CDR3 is CASSFHTDTQYF. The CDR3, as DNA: TGTGCCAGCAGCTTCCACACAGATACGCAGTATTTT.

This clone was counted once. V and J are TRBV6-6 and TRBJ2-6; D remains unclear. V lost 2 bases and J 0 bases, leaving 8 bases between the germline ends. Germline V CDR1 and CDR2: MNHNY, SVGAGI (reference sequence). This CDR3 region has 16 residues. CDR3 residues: CASSYPPGSGANVLTF. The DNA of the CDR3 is TGTGCCAGCAGTTACCCCCCCGGCTCTGGGGCCAACGTCCTGACTTTC.

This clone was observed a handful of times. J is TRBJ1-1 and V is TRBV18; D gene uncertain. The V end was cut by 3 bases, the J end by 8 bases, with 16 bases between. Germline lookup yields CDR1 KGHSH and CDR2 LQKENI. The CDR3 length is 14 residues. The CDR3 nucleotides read TGTGCCAGCTCACCCCAAGGAGCGCGCGGCGAAGCTTTCTTT. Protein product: CASSPQGARGEAFF.

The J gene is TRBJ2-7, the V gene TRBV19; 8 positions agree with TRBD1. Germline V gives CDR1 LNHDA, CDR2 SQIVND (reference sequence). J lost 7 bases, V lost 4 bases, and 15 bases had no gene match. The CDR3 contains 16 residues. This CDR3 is CASSTTWDRRVGEQYF. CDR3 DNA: TGTGCCAGTAGTACGACTTGGGACAGGCGAGTGGGGGAGCAGTACTTC. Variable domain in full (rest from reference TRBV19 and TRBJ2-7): DGGITQSPKYLFRKEGQNVTLSCEQNLNHDAMYWYRQDPGQGLRLIYYSQIVNDFQKGDIAEGYSVSREKKESFPLTVTSAQKNPTAFYLCASSTTWDRRVGEQYFGPGTRLTVT.

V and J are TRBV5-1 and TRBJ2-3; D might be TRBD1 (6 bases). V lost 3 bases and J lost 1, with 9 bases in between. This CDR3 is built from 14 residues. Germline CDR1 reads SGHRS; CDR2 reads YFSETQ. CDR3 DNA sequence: TGCGCCAGCAGCTCCACAGGGCGCACAGATACGCAGTATTTT. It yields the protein CASSSTGRTDTQYF.

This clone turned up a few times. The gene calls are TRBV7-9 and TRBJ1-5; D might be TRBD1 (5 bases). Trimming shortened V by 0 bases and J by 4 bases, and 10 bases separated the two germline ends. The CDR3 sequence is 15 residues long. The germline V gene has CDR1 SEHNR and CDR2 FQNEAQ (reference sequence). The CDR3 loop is CASSLAEQENQPQHF. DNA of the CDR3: TGTGCCAGCAGCTTAGCGGAACAGGAGAATCAGCCCCAGCATTTT.

The chain's CDR3 is CASSQTDRLYNEQFF. DNA of the CDR3: TGTGCCAGCAGTCAAACGGACAGGCTTTACAATGAGCAGTTCTTC. The gene calls are TRBV28 and TRBJ2-1, with 7 bases fitting TRBD1. The CDR3 contains 15 residues. CDR1 MDHEN and CDR2 SYDVKM come from the germline V gene. V lost 5 bases, J lost 4 bases, and 8 bases stayed unmatched.

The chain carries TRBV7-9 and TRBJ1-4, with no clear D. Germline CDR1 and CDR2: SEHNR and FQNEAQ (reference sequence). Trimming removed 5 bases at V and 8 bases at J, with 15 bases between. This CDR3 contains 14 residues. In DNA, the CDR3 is TGTGCCAGCAGCCAGAACCTTAGAGGAGAAAAACTGTTTTTT. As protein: CASSQNLRGEKLFF.

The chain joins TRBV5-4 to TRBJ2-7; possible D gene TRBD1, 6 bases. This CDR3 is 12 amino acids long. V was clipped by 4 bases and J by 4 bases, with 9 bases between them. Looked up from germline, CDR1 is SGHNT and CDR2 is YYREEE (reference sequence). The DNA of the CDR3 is TGTGCCAGCAGCCTTGACAGGTACGAGCAGTACTTC. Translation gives CASSLDRYEQYF.

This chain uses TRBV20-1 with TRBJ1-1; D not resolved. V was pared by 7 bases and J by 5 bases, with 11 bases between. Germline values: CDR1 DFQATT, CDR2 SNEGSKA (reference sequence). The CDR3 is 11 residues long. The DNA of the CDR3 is TGCAGTGTTAAGGCGCGGACTGAAGCTTTCTTT. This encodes CSVKARTEAFF.

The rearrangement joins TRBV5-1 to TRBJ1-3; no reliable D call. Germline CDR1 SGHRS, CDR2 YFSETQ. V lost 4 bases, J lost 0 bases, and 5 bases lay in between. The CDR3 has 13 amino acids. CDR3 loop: CASSDNSGNTIYF. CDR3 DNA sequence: TGCGCCAGCAGCGACAACTCTGGAAACACCATATATTTT.

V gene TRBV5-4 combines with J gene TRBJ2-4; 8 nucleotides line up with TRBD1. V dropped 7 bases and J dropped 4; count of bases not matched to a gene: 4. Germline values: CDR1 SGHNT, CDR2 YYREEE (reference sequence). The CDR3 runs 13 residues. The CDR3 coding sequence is TGTGCCAGCGGCCGGACAGGGAAAAACATTCAGTACTTC. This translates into CASGRTGKNIQYF.

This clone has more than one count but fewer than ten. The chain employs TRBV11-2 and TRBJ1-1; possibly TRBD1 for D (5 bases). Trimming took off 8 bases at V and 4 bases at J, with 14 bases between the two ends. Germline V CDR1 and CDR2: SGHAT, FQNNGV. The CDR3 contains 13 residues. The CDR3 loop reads CASVAEGRTEAFF. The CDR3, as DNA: TGTGCCAGCGTAGCAGAGGGGCGCACTGAAGCTTTCTTT.

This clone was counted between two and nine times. The CDR3, as DNA: TGTGCCAGCAGTTCGGCTAGCGGGACGGGCACAGATACGCAGTATTTT. It translates to CASSSASGTGTDTQYF. The chain has TRBV28 and TRBJ2-3; 9 nucleotides agree with TRBD2. The CDR3 has 16 residues. Trimming at V came to 4 bases and at J to 1 base, leaving 6 bases not matched to a gene. The V gene's germline CDR1 is MDHEN and CDR2 SYDVKM.

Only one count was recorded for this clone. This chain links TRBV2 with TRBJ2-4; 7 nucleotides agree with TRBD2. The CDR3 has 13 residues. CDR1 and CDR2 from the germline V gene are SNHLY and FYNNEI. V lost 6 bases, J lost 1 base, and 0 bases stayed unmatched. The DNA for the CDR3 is TGTGCCAGCAGGGGAGGGGCCAAAAACATTCAGTACTTC. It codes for CASRGGAKNIQYF.

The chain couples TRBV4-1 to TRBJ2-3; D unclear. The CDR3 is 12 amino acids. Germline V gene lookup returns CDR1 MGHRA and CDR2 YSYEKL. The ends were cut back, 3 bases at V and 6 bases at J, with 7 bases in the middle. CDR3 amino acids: CASSQPLDTQYF. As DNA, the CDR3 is TGCGCCAGCAGCCAGCCCCTCGATACGCAGTATTTT.

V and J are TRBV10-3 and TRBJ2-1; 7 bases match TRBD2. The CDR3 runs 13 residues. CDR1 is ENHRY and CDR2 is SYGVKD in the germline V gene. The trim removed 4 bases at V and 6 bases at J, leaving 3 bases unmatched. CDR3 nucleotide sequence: TGTGCCATCAGTGGAAGGACTAGCAATGAGCAGTTCTTC. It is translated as CAISGRTSNEQFF.

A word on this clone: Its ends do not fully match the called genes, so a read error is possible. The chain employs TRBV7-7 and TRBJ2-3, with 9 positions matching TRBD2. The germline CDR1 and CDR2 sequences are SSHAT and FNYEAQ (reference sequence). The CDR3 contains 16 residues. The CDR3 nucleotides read TGTGCTAGCAGCCCAGCGGGGGGCAGGGAAGCAGCTACGCAGTATTTT. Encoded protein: CASSPAGGREAATQYF. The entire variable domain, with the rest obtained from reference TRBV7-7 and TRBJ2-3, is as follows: GAGVSQSPRYKVTKRGQDVTLRCDPISSHATLYWYQQALGQGPEFLTYFNYEAQPDKSGLPSDRFSAERPEGSISTLTIQRTEQRDSAMYRCASSPAGGREAATQYFGPGTRLTVL.

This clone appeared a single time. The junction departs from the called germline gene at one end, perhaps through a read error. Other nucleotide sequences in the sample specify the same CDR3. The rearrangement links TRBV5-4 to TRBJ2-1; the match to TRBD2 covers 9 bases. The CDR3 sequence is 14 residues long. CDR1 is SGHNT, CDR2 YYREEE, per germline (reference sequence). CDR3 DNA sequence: TGTGCTAGCAGCTTGGGACTAGCATTGGAGGAGCAGTTCTTC. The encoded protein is CASSLGLALEEQFF.